This T cell receptor beta chain was recovered during a study of T-cell memory formation after mild COVID-19. The germline CDR1 and CDR2 sequences are SGHRS and YFSETQ. V was pared by 5 bases and J by 5 bases, with 10 bases of the junction left unmatched. This CDR3 is 17 amino acids long. Study findings and constraints: Clones shrinking between day 15 and 85 showed a balanced CD4/CD8 split, and those that grew later tilted toward CD4+. There was no confirmation that second-wave clones peaking on day 37 were SARS-CoV-2 specific.

The sample holds a few counts of this clonotype. No antigen is known for it. 5'RACE with constant-segment primers yielded barcoded, UMI-tagged TCR alpha and TCR beta cDNA libraries. In TCRdb, the 5' RACE reads were re-called with MiXCR into one record per CDR3 protein. There are around 410,000 distinct CDR3 sequences in the sample; roughly a quarter occur only once, and under 15% lies in the top ten. The chain combines TRBV5-1 with TRBJ2-1; 13 bases are a match to TRBD2. This TCR was recovered from an adult woman who had mild COVID-19 (a few samples of this study predate the infection). Cell type and time point are not known. The specimen sequenced was PBMCs or a T cell subset sorted from them (not recorded which). The CDR3 sequence: CASSLLAGGRLDNEQFF. Here the CDR3 DNA reads TGCGCCAGCAGTCTACTAGCGGGGGGGCGGTTGGACAATGAGCAGTTCTTC. The full variable domain, completed using reference TRBV5-1 and TRBJ2-1, is KAGVTQTPRYLIKTRGQQVTLSCSPISGHRSVSWYQQTPGQGLQFLFEYFSETQRNKGNFPGRFSGRQFSNSRSEMNVSTLELGDSALYLCASSLLAGGRLDNEQFFGPGTRLTVL.